A selection of T cell receptor beta chains follows, all from one sample in a study of human T cells and chemical hapten exposure. TCRdb re-called the RACE reads with MiXCR, one entry per CDR3 protein. The data show a few hundred thousand distinct CDR3 sequences, about 4.8% seen once. The sample in question was whole blood, obtained in connection with sensitization to the hapten diphenylcyclopropenone (DPC). The receptors derive from a woman between 50 and 59 years old with alopecia areata. Some clones in this sample may be carry-over from other donors' samples. Each CDR3 is given with its conserved first and last residue. A D gene is named only where the DNA matches it firmly. Clone sizes are given selectively: once, few, many, or a class where the clone is expanded.

J gene: TRBJ1-1
D gene: -
V gene: TRBV6-1
CDR3 length: 14
clone size: many
CDR3 protein: CASSRQAINTEAFF
CDR3 DNA: TGTGCCAGCAGCAGACAGGCTATTAACACTGAAGCTTTCTTT

J gene: TRBJ2-5
D gene: -
V gene: TRBV6-2/TRBV6-3
CDR3 length: 15
clone size: -
CDR3 protein: CASSTLSEGKETQYF
CDR3 DNA: TGTGCCAGCAGTACGCTCTCGGAGGGAAAAGAGACCCAGTACTTC

J gene: TRBJ2-3
D gene: -
V gene: TRBV5-5
CDR3 length: 12
clone size: few
CDR3 protein: CASVRDPDTQYF
CDR3 DNA: TGTGCCAGCGTCCGGGATCCAGATACGCAGTATTTT

J gene: TRBJ2-3
D gene: TRBD2
V gene: TRBV13
CDR3 length: 18
clone size: -
CDR3 protein: CASSPLRGANTSTDTQYF
CDR3 DNA: TGTGCCAGCAGCCCCCTGCGGGGGGCCAATACTAGCACAGATACGCAGTATTTT

J gene: TRBJ2-1
D gene: -
V gene: TRBV11-2
CDR3 length: 15
clone size: -
CDR3 protein: CASSLDGSGYNEQFF
CDR3 DNA: TGTGCCAGCAGCTTAGACGGGAGTGGCTACAATGAGCAGTTCTTC

J gene: TRBJ2-7
D gene: -
V gene: TRBV10-3
CDR3 length: 13
clone size: many
CDR3 protein: CAISEVGPYEQYF
CDR3 DNA: TGTGCCATCAGTGAGGTAGGGCCCTACGAGCAGTACTTC

J gene: TRBJ2-1
D gene: TRBD2
V gene: TRBV10-1
CDR3 length: 13
clone size: many
CDR3 protein: CASSETSGHEQFF
CDR3 DNA: TGCGCCAGCAGTGAGACTAGCGGCCATGAGCAGTTCTTC

J gene: TRBJ1-3
D gene: TRBD1
V gene: TRBV27
CDR3 length: 15
clone size: many
CDR3 protein: CASSVDRSAGNTIYF
CDR3 DNA: TGTGCCAGCAGTGTGGACAGGAGTGCTGGAAACACCATATATTTT

J gene: TRBJ2-6
D gene: -
V gene: TRBV6-5
CDR3 length: 17
clone size: many
CDR3 protein: CASSSDFSTGWANVLTF
CDR3 DNA: TGTGCCAGCAGTTCGGACTTCTCGACCGGGTGGGCCAACGTCCTGACTTTC

J gene: TRBJ2-1
D gene: -
V gene: TRBV9
CDR3 length: 14
clone size: many
CDR3 protein: CASSTLDIYNEQFF
CDR3 DNA: TGTGCCAGCAGCACCTTGGACATTTACAATGAGCAGTTCTTC

J gene: TRBJ1-1
D gene: TRBD1
V gene: TRBV12-3/TRBV12-4
CDR3 length: 14
clone size: -
CDR3 protein: CASSFPTGKGEAFF
CDR3 DNA: TGTGCCAGCAGTTTCCCGACAGGGAAAGGTGAAGCTTTCTTT

J gene: TRBJ1-6
D gene: -
V gene: TRBV9
CDR3 length: 16
clone size: few
CDR3 protein: CASSVEDGSYNSPLHF
CDR3 DNA: TGTGCCAGCAGCGTAGAGGATGGGAGCTATAATTCACCCCTCCACTTT

J gene: TRBJ1-1
D gene: -
V gene: TRBV10-1
CDR3 length: 13
clone size: many
CDR3 protein: CASSEAGPTEAFF
CDR3 DNA: TGCGCCAGCAGTGAGGCAGGGCCCACTGAAGCTTTCTTT

J gene: TRBJ2-3
D gene: -
V gene: TRBV7-2
CDR3 length: 16
clone size: many
CDR3 protein: CASSLEAAPSTDTQYF
CDR3 DNA: TGTGCCAGCAGCTTAGAAGCGGCACCTAGCACAGATACGCAGTATTTT

J gene: TRBJ2-1
D gene: TRBD2
V gene: TRBV5-1
CDR3 length: 20
clone size: many
CDR3 protein: CASSSSSLAGAESSYNEQFF
CDR3 DNA: TGCGCCAGCAGCTCCTCCTCCCTAGCGGGGGCTGAGAGCTCCTACAATGAGCAGTTCTTC

J gene: TRBJ1-1
D gene: -
V gene: TRBV20-1
CDR3 length: 13
clone size: -
CDR3 protein: CSARRSRDTEAFF
CDR3 DNA: TGCAGTGCTAGAAGGTCGCGGGACACTGAAGCTTTCTTT

J gene: TRBJ1-2
D gene: TRBD1
V gene: TRBV20-1
CDR3 length: 11
clone size: many
CDR3 protein: CSARSGGGYTF
CDR3 DNA: TGCAGTGCTAGGTCAGGGGGCGGCTACACCTTC

J gene: TRBJ1-2
D gene: TRBD1
V gene: TRBV19
CDR3 length: 16
clone size: -
CDR3 protein: CASSRDRGPGGYGYTF
CDR3 DNA: TGTGCCAGTAGTCGGGACAGGGGGCCTGGAGGCTATGGCTACACCTTC

J gene: TRBJ1-1
D gene: -
V gene: TRBV20-1
CDR3 length: 13
clone size: -
CDR3 protein: CSARDTMNTEAFF
CDR3 DNA: TGCAGTGCTAGAGACACCATGAACACTGAAGCTTTCTTT

J gene: TRBJ2-7
D gene: -
V gene: TRBV27
CDR3 length: 14
clone size: many
CDR3 protein: CASSLQGLPYEQYF
CDR3 DNA: TGTGCCAGCAGTTTACAGGGACTTCCCTACGAGCAGTACTTC

J gene: TRBJ2-3
D gene: -
V gene: TRBV9
CDR3 length: 16
clone size: many
CDR3 protein: CASSVGSSDWADTQYF
CDR3 DNA: TGTGCCAGCAGCGTAGGGAGCTCAGATTGGGCAGATACGCAGTATTTT

J gene: TRBJ2-1
D gene: TRBD1
V gene: TRBV28
CDR3 length: 14
clone size: many
CDR3 protein: CASSSPGQWNEQFF
CDR3 DNA: TGTGCCAGCAGTTCTCCGGGACAGTGGAATGAGCAGTTCTTC

J gene: TRBJ2-5
D gene: -
V gene: TRBV7-3
CDR3 length: 13
clone size: many
CDR3 protein: CASSLRREETQYF
CDR3 DNA: TGTGCCAGCAGCTTGCGAAGAGAAGAGACCCAGTACTTC

J gene: TRBJ2-5
D gene: -
V gene: TRBV30
CDR3 length: 10
clone size: -
CDR3 protein: CAWSLETQYF
CDR3 DNA: TGTGCCTGGAGTCTAGAGACCCAGTACTTC

J gene: TRBJ2-4
D gene: -
V gene: TRBV9
CDR3 length: 12
clone size: many
CDR3 protein: CASSGEGNIQYF
CDR3 DNA: TGTGCCAGCAGCGGAGAGGGGAACATTCAGTACTTC

J gene: TRBJ1-1
D gene: TRBD1
V gene: TRBV5-1
CDR3 length: 14
clone size: many
CDR3 protein: CASSSGQGGGEAFF
CDR3 DNA: TGCGCCAGCAGCTCCGGACAGGGAGGCGGTGAAGCTTTCTTT

J gene: TRBJ1-2
D gene: TRBD1
V gene: TRBV28
CDR3 length: 17
clone size: many
CDR3 protein: CASSSNPFGQDGYGYTF
CDR3 DNA: TGTGCCAGCAGTTCCAACCCCTTTGGACAGGACGGCTATGGCTACACCTTC

J gene: TRBJ2-1
D gene: TRBD2
V gene: TRBV6-5
CDR3 length: 15
clone size: few
CDR3 protein: CASSFTGTRNNEQFF
CDR3 DNA: TGTGCCAGCAGTTTCACCGGGACTAGAAACAATGAGCAGTTCTTC

J gene: TRBJ2-4
D gene: -
V gene: TRBV27
CDR3 length: 14
clone size: few
CDR3 protein: CASGNLLAKNIQYF
CDR3 DNA: TGTGCCAGCGGGAACTTACTAGCCAAAAACATTCAGTACTTC

J gene: TRBJ2-5
D gene: TRBD2
V gene: TRBV4-2
CDR3 length: 15
clone size: many
CDR3 protein: CASSQTSGNQETQYF
CDR3 DNA: TGTGCCAGCAGCCAGACTAGCGGGAACCAAGAGACCCAGTACTTC

J gene: TRBJ1-5
D gene: TRBD1
V gene: TRBV6-2/TRBV6-3
CDR3 length: 12
clone size: many
CDR3 protein: CASREGDRGRHF
CDR3 DNA: TGTGCCAGCAGAGAGGGGGACAGGGGACGACATTTT

J gene: TRBJ2-7
D gene: -
V gene: TRBV28
CDR3 length: 14
clone size: many
CDR3 protein: CASRDRTESYEQYF
CDR3 DNA: TGTGCCAGCAGAGACCGGACAGAGTCATACGAGCAGTACTTC

J gene: TRBJ2-7
D gene: TRBD1
V gene: TRBV24-1
CDR3 length: 9
clone size: many
CDR3 protein: CATGQGEYF
CDR3 DNA: TGTGCCACCGGACAGGGGGAGTACTTC

J gene: TRBJ1-5
D gene: -
V gene: TRBV7-8
CDR3 length: 15
clone size: few
CDR3 protein: CASTPMTVSNQPQHF
CDR3 DNA: TGTGCCTCGACCCCTATGACAGTTAGCAATCAGCCCCAGCATTTT

J gene: TRBJ2-3
D gene: -
V gene: TRBV11-2
CDR3 length: 12
clone size: many
CDR3 protein: CATAWVGDTQYF
CDR3 DNA: TGTGCCACCGCTTGGGTTGGAGATACGCAGTATTTT

J gene: TRBJ1-1
D gene: -
V gene: TRBV18
CDR3 length: 13
clone size: many
CDR3 protein: CASSPGVNTEAFF
CDR3 DNA: TGTGCCAGCTCACCAGGGGTGAACACTGAAGCTTTCTTT

J gene: TRBJ2-3
D gene: -
V gene: TRBV7-2
CDR3 length: 16
clone size: few
CDR3 protein: CASSFTVWEGTDTQYF
CDR3 DNA: TGTGCCAGCAGTTTTACCGTGTGGGAGGGCACAGATACGCAGTATTTT

J gene: TRBJ2-3
D gene: -
V gene: TRBV12-5
CDR3 length: 16
clone size: -
CDR3 protein: CASGLPVRGDTDTQYF
CDR3 DNA: TGTGCTAGTGGTTTGCCGGTGAGAGGGGATACAGATACGCAGTATTTT

J gene: TRBJ1-3
D gene: -
V gene: TRBV11-2
CDR3 length: 15
clone size: many
CDR3 protein: CASSSGPHSGNTIYF
CDR3 DNA: TGTGCCAGCAGCTCCGGGCCCCACTCTGGAAACACCATATATTTT

J gene: TRBJ1-5
D gene: -
V gene: TRBV5-1
CDR3 length: 15
clone size: -
CDR3 protein: CASTGQLYRNQPQHF
CDR3 DNA: TGCGCCAGCACGGGACAATTGTATAGAAATCAGCCCCAGCATTTT

J gene: TRBJ2-6
D gene: TRBD1
V gene: TRBV5-1
CDR3 length: 17
clone size: few
CDR3 protein: CASSYGQGAPGANVLTF
CDR3 DNA: TGCGCCAGCAGCTACGGACAGGGGGCGCCTGGGGCCAACGTCCTGACTTTC

J gene: TRBJ2-7
D gene: TRBD2
V gene: TRBV29-1
CDR3 length: 17
clone size: few
CDR3 protein: CSVVLFEGSGRYYEQYF
CDR3 DNA: TGCAGCGTTGTCTTATTCGAGGGGAGCGGGAGGTACTACGAGCAGTACTTC

J gene: TRBJ1-6
D gene: -
V gene: TRBV25-1
CDR3 length: 14
clone size: many
CDR3 protein: CASTWGVYNSPLHF
CDR3 DNA: TGTGCCAGCACGTGGGGAGTTTATAATTCACCCCTCCACTTT

J gene: TRBJ2-1
D gene: -
V gene: TRBV9
CDR3 length: 15
clone size: many
CDR3 protein: CASSGAGSTYNEQFF
CDR3 DNA: TGTGCCAGCAGCGGGGCGGGGTCCACCTACAATGAGCAGTTCTTC

J gene: TRBJ2-3
D gene: TRBD1
V gene: TRBV7-9
CDR3 length: 14
clone size: many
CDR3 protein: CASSPLRGQDTQYF
CDR3 DNA: TGTGCCAGCAGCCCTCTCAGGGGGCAAGATACGCAGTATTTT

J gene: TRBJ1-1
D gene: -
V gene: TRBV5-4
CDR3 length: 13
clone size: many
CDR3 protein: CASSPSGAVEAFF
CDR3 DNA: TGTGCCAGCAGCCCCTCAGGGGCGGTGGAGGCTTTCTTT

J gene: TRBJ2-7
D gene: -
V gene: TRBV29-1
CDR3 length: 11
clone size: many
CDR3 protein: CSVRTHYEQYF
CDR3 DNA: TGCAGCGTCCGGACCCACTACGAGCAGTACTTC

J gene: TRBJ2-6
D gene: -
V gene: TRBV7-9
CDR3 length: 15
clone size: few
CDR3 protein: CASSLTRSGANVLTF
CDR3 DNA: TGTGCCAGCAGCTTAACACGTTCTGGGGCCAACGTCCTGACTTTC

J gene: TRBJ2-5
D gene: -
V gene: TRBV11-2
CDR3 length: 13
clone size: many
CDR3 protein: CASSRGAGETQYF
CDR3 DNA: TGTGCCAGCAGCCGCGGGGCGGGTGAGACCCAGTACTTC

J gene: TRBJ2-3
D gene: -
V gene: TRBV28
CDR3 length: 14
clone size: few
CDR3 protein: CASRRLAMVDTQYF
CDR3 DNA: TGTGCCAGCAGAAGACTGGCTATGGTGGATACGCAGTATTTT

J gene: TRBJ2-3
D gene: TRBD2
V gene: TRBV6-4
CDR3 length: 16
clone size: many
CDR3 protein: CASSDVAGRAADTQYF
CDR3 DNA: TGTGCCAGCAGTGACGTAGCGGGAAGGGCGGCAGATACGCAGTATTTT

J gene: TRBJ2-3
D gene: TRBD2
V gene: TRBV20-1
CDR3 length: 16
clone size: -
CDR3 protein: CSARDRRLATRDTQYF
CDR3 DNA: TGCAGTGCTAGAGATCGCAGACTAGCGACGAGAGATACGCAGTATTTT

J gene: TRBJ2-4
D gene: TRBD2
V gene: TRBV20-1
CDR3 length: 16
clone size: many
CDR3 protein: CSATALAGGPSNIQYF
CDR3 DNA: TGCAGTGCCACCGCCCTAGCGGGAGGGCCGAGTAACATTCAGTACTTC

J gene: TRBJ1-6
D gene: -
V gene: TRBV7-2
CDR3 length: 13
clone size: -
CDR3 protein: CASSITGISPLHF
CDR3 DNA: TGTGCCAGCAGCATCACAGGGATCTCACCCCTCCACTTT

J gene: TRBJ2-7
D gene: TRBD1
V gene: TRBV4-2
CDR3 length: 13
clone size: few
CDR3 protein: CASSSDRGNEQYF
CDR3 DNA: TGTGCCAGCAGCTCGGACAGGGGGAACGAGCAGTACTTC